The 9 T cell receptor beta chains in this list originate from one sample, sequenced in a study of blood T cell repertoires in COVID-19 (TCRdb year 2020). Library prep was done by the immunoSEQ multiplex PCR assay. TCRdb retrieved this table from immuneACCESS and kept in-frame rearrangements only. Not all clones are present; in checked studies, unresolved V genes account for under half, and no reason is known for the remainder. This sample gives approximately 170,000 clones in total; around 80% of them show up just once. The ten top clones hold 11% of the sample. The sample was peripheral blood. All receptors derive from a man aged 55 to 69 with active or convalescent COVID-19.

The chain joins TRBV5-8 to TRBJ2-1; D possibly corresponds to TRBD2 (5 bases). Germline CDR1 reads SGHTS; CDR2 reads YDEGEE. The CDR3 contains 15 residues. With 6 bases removed from V and 0 bases from J, the gap between germline ends came to 13 bases. The CDR3 sequence: CASTSGLRSYNEQFF. Here the CDR3 DNA reads TGTGCCAGCACCTCAGGACTCCGCTCCTACAATGAGCAGTTCTTC.

There are a few counts of this clone. The rearrangement uses TRBV9 and TRBJ2-6; the D is unclear. CDR3 length equals 15 residues. CDR1 and CDR2 from the germline V gene are SGDLS and YYNGEE. Deletions cut 0 bases from V and 2 bases from J, with 6 bases between. The CDR3 coding sequence is TGTGCCAGCAGCGTAGCCTCCGCTGGGGCCAACGTCCTGACTTTC. Protein: CASSVASAGANVLTF.

This rearrangement joins TRBV24-1 to TRBJ2-7; 8 bases align to TRBD2. CDR3 length equals 15 residues. CDR1 KGHDR and CDR2 SFDVKD come from the germline V gene. V shed 3 bases and J 3 bases; nucleotides not matched to a gene: 6. CDR3 bases: TGTGCCACCAGTGATGCAGCGGGGGACGTCTACGAGCAGTACTTC. It encodes CATSDAAGDVYEQYF.

This clone occurred a few times. The gene calls are TRBV27 and TRBJ2-1; possible D gene TRBD2, 6 bases. Germline lookup yields CDR1 MNHEY and CDR2 SMNVEV (reference sequence). This CDR3 is 13 amino acids long. Trimming took off 3 bases at V and 7 bases at J, with 10 bases between the two ends. For the CDR3, the DNA is TGTGCCAGCAGTTTCCTTGGGGGGAATGAGCAGTTCTTC. Its protein is CASSFLGGNEQFF.

The chain has TRBV7-3 and TRBJ1-1; no clear D. V lost 0 bases to trimming and J lost 3 bases, with 5 bases between them. The CDR3 loop spans 13 amino acids. The germline V gene has CDR1 SGHTA and CDR2 FQGTGA. The CDR3 DNA is TGTGCCAGCAGCTTAACTCCAGACACTGAAGCTTTCTTT. Translating gives CASSLTPDTEAFF.

The chain carries TRBV11-2 and TRBJ2-1; D ambiguous. The CDR3 consists of 11 residues. V dropped 2 bases and J dropped 8 bases, with 4 bases sitting between them. Germline CDR1 and CDR2: SGHAT and FQNNGV. The CDR3 reads CASSLSYEQFF. The CDR3 DNA reads TGTGCCAGCAGCTTAAGCTATGAGCAGTTCTTC.

The chain is built from TRBV9 and TRBJ1-6, with a weak D call TRBD1 (6 bases). V was cut by 4 bases and J by 6 bases, with 20 bases left in between. The CDR3 totals 17 residues. The germline V gene encodes CDR1 SGDLS and CDR2 YYNGEE. The CDR3 here is CASSPALSGGGNSPLHF. The CDR3 nucleotides read TGTGCCAGCAGCCCCGCTCTGTCGGGGGGCGGTAATTCACCCCTCCACTTT. Looking up the rest from reference TRBV9 and TRBJ1-6 gives the full variable domain: DSGVTQTPKHLITATGQRVTLRCSPRSGDLSVYWYQQSLDQGLQFLIQYYNGEERAKGNILERFSAQQFPDLHSELNLSSLELGDSALYFCASSPALSGGGNSPLHFGNGTRLTVT.

This clone has only one observation. The gene calls are TRBV7-7 and TRBJ2-1, with 7 bases matching TRBD1. The germline gives CDR1 SSHAT, CDR2 FNYEAQ (reference sequence). CDR3 length: 13 amino acids. The J segment lost 4 bases and the V segment lost 4 bases, leaving 1 base of the junction unmatched. CDR3 residues: CASSSGQYNEQFF. The CDR3 coding sequence is TGTGCCAGCAGCTCGGGACAGTACAATGAGCAGTTCTTC.

J is TRBJ2-5 and V is TRBV5-6, with a weak D call TRBD2 (6 bases). Per the germline V gene, CDR1 is SGHDT and CDR2 is YYEEEE. The CDR3 totals 13 residues. Trimming stripped 5 bases from V and 5 bases from J, with 13 bases between. The CDR3 DNA follows: TGTGCCAGCAGTCGGGGCGGGATGGAGACCCAGTACTTC. It yields the protein CASSRGGMETQYF. Full variable domain (missing parts from reference TRBV5-6 and TRBJ2-5): DAGVTQSPTHLIKTRGQQVTLRCSPKSGHDTVSWYQQALGQGPQFIFQYYEEEERQRGNFPDRFSGHQFPNYSSELNVNALLLGDSALYLCASSRGGMETQYFGPGTRLLVL.